The entry that follows covers one T cell receptor (beta chain) sequence. Assay: immunoSEQ multiplex PCR; the TCRdb copy retains only in-frame clones and omits some. The sample shows tens of thousands of clones, over 85% of them seen only once. The entry originates in a study of control samples from healthy donors and cancer patients. The sequence was collected from a man between 25 and 39 years old in good health. Material for sequencing was blood.

CDR3 nucleotides: TGTGCCAGCAGCCAAACCGGCCTCATAGGCGGGAACACCGGGGAGCTGTTTTTT. Amino acids: CASSQTGLIGGNTGELFF. V gene TRBV3-1 (or the pseudogene TRBV3-2) combines with J gene TRBJ2-2; no firm D call. Between the trimmed V and J ends, which lost 2 bases and 1 base, there was a span of 17 bases. Germline V gives CDR1 LGHDT, CDR2 YNNKEL (reference sequence). This CDR3 has 18 amino acids.